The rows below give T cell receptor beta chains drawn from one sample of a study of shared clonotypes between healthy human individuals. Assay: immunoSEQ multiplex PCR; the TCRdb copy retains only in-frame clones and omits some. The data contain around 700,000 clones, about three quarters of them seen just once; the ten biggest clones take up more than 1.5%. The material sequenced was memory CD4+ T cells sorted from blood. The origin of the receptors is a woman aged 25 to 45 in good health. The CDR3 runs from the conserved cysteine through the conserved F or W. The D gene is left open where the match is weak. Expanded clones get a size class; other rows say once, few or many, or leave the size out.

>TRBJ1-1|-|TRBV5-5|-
CASSFQGNTEAFF
TGTGCCAGCAGCTTTCAGGGGAACACTGAAGCTTTCTTT
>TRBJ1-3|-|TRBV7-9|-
CASSLDNSGNTIYF
TGTGCCAGCAGCTTAGATAACTCTGGAAACACCATATATTTT
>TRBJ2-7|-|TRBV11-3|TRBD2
CASSIQRDSHEQYF
TGTGCCAGCAGCATCCAGCGGGATTCTCACGAGCAGTACTTC
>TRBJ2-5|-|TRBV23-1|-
CASTDGGQETQYF
TGCGCCAGCACGGATGGGGGGCAAGAGACCCAGTACTTC
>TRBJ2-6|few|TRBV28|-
CASSLIISGTANVLTF
TGTGCCAGCAGTTTAATTATCTCGGGGACGGCCAACGTCCTGACTTTC
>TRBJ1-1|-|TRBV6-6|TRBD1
CASRDTGGSTEAFF
TGTGCCAGCAGAGATACAGGGGGCAGTACTGAAGCTTTCTTT
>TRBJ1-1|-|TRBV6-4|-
CASSRNPQEFTEAFF
TGTGCCAGCAGCCGTAACCCACAGGAATTCACTGAAGCTTTCTTT
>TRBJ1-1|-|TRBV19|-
CASSPRFPEAFF
TGTGCCAGTAGTCCACGGTTCCCTGAAGCTTTCTTT
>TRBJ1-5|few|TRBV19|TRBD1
CASSDRTGLSQPQHF
TGTGCCAGTAGCGACAGGACAGGGCTGAGCCAGCCCCAGCATTTT
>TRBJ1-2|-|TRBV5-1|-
CASRYDAANYGYTF
TGCGCCAGCAGATACGACGCCGCTAACTATGGCTACACCTTC
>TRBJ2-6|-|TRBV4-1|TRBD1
CASSQGQGADGANVLTF
TGCGCCAGCAGCCAAGGACAGGGGGCGGATGGGGCCAACGTCCTGACTTTC
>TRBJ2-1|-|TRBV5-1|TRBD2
CASSPPLAGGVNEQFF
TGCGCCAGCAGCCCGCCGCTAGCGGGAGGAGTAAATGAGCAGTTCTTC
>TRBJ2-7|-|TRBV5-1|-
CASSPTTMVLGNEQYF
TGCGCCAGCAGTCCTACCACGATGGTACTAGGGAACGAGCAGTACTTC
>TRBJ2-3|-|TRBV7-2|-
CASSFLGGPSTDTQYF
TGTGCCAGCAGCTTCCTGGGCGGACCTAGCACAGATACGCAGTATTTT
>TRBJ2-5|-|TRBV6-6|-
CASRLGAQETQYF
TGTGCCAGCAGGCTAGGTGCCCAAGAGACCCAGTACTTC
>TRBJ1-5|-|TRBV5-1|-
CASSLQGSPNQPQHF
TGCGCCAGCAGCTTGCAGGGATCTCCTAATCAGCCCCAGCATTTT
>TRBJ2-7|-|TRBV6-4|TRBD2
CASRGGLADVNCYEQYF
TGTGCCAGCCGAGGAGGACTAGCGGACGTAAATTGCTACGAGCAGTACTTC
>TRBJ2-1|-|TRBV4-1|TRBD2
CASSQPTSGRLYNEQFF
TGCGCCAGCAGCCAACCGACTAGCGGGAGACTTTACAATGAGCAGTTCTTC
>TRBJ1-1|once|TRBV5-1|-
CASSQGQPLNTEAFF
TGCGCCAGCAGCCAAGGACAGCCTTTGAACACTGAAGCTTTCTTT
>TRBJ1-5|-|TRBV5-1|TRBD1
CASSLFGTGDNQPQHF
TGCGCCAGCAGCTTGTTTGGGACAGGGGACAATCAGCCCCAGCATTTT
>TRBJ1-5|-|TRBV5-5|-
CASSWSRMGGQPQHF
TGTGCCAGCAGCTGGAGTAGGATGGGCGGTCAGCCCCAGCATTTT
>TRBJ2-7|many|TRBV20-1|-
CSAAQNYEQYF
TGCAGTGCTGCCCAAAACTACGAGCAGTACTTC
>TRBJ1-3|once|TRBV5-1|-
CASMYGTSGNTIYF
TGCGCCAGCATGTATGGGACCTCTGGAAACACCATATATTTT
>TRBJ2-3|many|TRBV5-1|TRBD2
CASSSRPGLAGGGSDTQYF
TGCGCCAGCAGCTCGAGACCGGGACTAGCGGGAGGAGGGTCAGATACGCAGTATTTT
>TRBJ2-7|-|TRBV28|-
CASTLPGSYEQYF
TGTGCCAGCACCCTACCGGGCAGTTACGAGCAGTACTTC
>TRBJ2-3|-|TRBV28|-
CASSILTDTQYF
TGTGCCAGCAGTATCTTAACAGATACGCAGTATTTT
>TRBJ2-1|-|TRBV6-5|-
CASSYSYQNNEQFF
TGTGCCAGCAGTTACTCTTACCAAAACAATGAGCAGTTCTTC
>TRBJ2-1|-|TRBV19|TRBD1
CASSPGQAVNEQFF
TGTGCCAGTAGCCCGGGACAGGCTGTCAATGAGCAGTTCTTC
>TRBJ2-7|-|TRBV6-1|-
CASYHYGTEGAEQYF
TGTGCCAGCTACCACTACGGGACGGAGGGGGCCGAGCAGTACTTC
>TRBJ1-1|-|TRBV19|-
CASSIDNTEAFF
TGTGCCAGTAGTATTGACAACACTGAAGCTTTCTTT
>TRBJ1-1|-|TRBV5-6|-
CASSRGWENTEAFF
TGTGCCAGCAGCCGAGGGTGGGAGAACACTGAAGCTTTCTTT
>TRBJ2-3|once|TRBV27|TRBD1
CASSSNRGGDTQYF
TGTGCCAGCAGTTCAAACAGGGGTGGAGATACGCAGTATTTT
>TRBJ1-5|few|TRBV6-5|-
CASSYSFRSNQPQHF
TGTGCCAGCAGTTACTCGTTCCGCTCCAATCAGCCCCAGCATTTT
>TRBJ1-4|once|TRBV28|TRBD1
CASSRPGQGGEKLFF
TGTGCCAGCAGTAGACCGGGACAGGGAGGGGAAAAACTGTTTTTT
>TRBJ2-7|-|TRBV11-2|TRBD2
CASTNSGNTYEQYF
TGTGCCAGCACCAACAGCGGGAACACCTACGAGCAGTACTTC
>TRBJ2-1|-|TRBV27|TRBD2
CASSSGLAGGYEQFF
TGTGCCAGCAGTTCGGGACTAGCGGGAGGATATGAGCAGTTCTTC
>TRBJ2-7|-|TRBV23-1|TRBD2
CASTPGGQLRVEQYF
TGCGCCAGCACGCCGGGGGGGCAGTTGAGGGTCGAGCAGTACTTC
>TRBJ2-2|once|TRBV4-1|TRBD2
CASSRGSGRAGELFF
TGCGCCAGCTCTCGGGGGAGCGGGAGGGCTGGGGAGCTGTTTTTT
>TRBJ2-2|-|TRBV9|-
CASSVLGGPNTGELFF
TGTGCCAGCAGCGTACTAGGCGGGCCGAACACCGGGGAGCTGTTTTTT
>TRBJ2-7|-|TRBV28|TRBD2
CASSLAGVSHEQYF
TGTGCCAGCAGTCTAGCGGGAGTCTCCCACGAGCAGTACTTC
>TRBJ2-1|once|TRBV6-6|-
CASRAAYNEQFF
TGTGCCAGCAGAGCAGCCTACAATGAGCAGTTCTTC
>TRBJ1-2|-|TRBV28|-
CASGGPSAGYTF
TGTGCCAGCGGAGGGCCCTCAGCAGGCTACACCTTC
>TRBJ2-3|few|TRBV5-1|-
CASSRGVSTDTQYF
TGCGCCAGCAGCAGGGGAGTGAGCACAGATACGCAGTATTTT
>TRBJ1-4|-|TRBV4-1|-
CASSQDSILNEKLFF
TGCGCCAGCAGCCAAGATTCGATATTAAATGAAAAACTGTTTTTT
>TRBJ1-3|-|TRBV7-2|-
CASSFNGNTIYF
TGTGCCAGCAGCTTCAATGGAAACACCATATATTTT
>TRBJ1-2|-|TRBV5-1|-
CASSSGWEVNYGYTF
TGCGCCAGCAGCTCTGGGTGGGAGGTGAACTATGGCTACACCTTC
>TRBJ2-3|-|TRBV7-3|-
CASSFHPGTDTQYF
TGTGCCAGCAGCTTCCACCCGGGGACAGATACGCAGTATTTT